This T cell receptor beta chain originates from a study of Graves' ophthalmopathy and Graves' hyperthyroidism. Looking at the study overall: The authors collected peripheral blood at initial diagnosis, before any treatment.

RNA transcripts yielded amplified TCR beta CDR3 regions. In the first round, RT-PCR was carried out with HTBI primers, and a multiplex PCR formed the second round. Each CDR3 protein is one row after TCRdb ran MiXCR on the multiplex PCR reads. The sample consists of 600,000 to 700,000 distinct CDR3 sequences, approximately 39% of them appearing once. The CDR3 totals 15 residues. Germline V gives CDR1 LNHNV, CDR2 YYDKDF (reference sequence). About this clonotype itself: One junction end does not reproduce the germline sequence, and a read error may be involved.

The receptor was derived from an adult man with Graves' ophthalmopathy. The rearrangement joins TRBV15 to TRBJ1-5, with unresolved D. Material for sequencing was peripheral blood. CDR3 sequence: CAASRDLGRNQPQHF. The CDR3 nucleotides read TGTGCCGCCAGCAGAGATTTGGGCAGAAATCAGCCCCAGCACTTT.